These T cell receptor beta chains were read from a single sample in a study of shared clonotypes between healthy human individuals. Sequenced by immunoSEQ multiplex PCR; TCRdb stores in-frame clones only, minus some. The repertoire holds approximately 1.5 million clones, with approximately 98% as singletons. Sequencing was done on a sample of naive CD4+ T cells sorted from blood. Receptors originate from a man under 40 in good health. CDR3s include the opening cysteine and the closing phenylalanine or tryptophan. D genes are given only for firm matches. Size values are once, few and many counts, or a class for expanded clones, and some rows have none.

V	J	size	D	CDR3	DNA
TRBV19	TRBJ2-1	.	.	CASSIVGNEQFF	TGTGCCAGTAGTATAGTAGGGAATGAGCAGTTCTTC
TRBV9	TRBJ2-3	.	TRBD2	CASSGAGVSADTQYF	TGTGCCAGCAGTGGAGCGGGAGTGTCGGCAGATACGCAGTATTTT
TRBV15	TRBJ2-5	once	.	CATSRDRGKREETQYF	TGTGCCACCAGCAGAGATCGGGGCAAGAGGGAAGAGACCCAGTACTTC
TRBV5-4	TRBJ1-1	.	.	CASSSTRTGGTEAFF	TGTGCCAGCAGCTCCACCCGGACGGGCGGAACTGAAGCTTTCTTT
TRBV9	TRBJ2-1	.	TRBD1	CASSVSGTGGRYSEQFF	TGTGCCAGCAGCGTTTCCGGGACAGGGGGGCGTTACAGTGAGCAGTTCTTC
TRBV7-6	TRBJ1-5	.	.	CASSPWGGNQPQHF	TGTGCCAGCAGCCCCTGGGGGGGCAATCAGCCCCAGCATTTT
TRBV6-1	TRBJ2-7	.	.	CASSEVRGGEQYF	TGTGCCAGCAGTGAAGTAAGAGGAGGCGAGCAGTACTTC
TRBV11-3	TRBJ2-1	.	.	CASSYTTGPYNEQFF	TGTGCCAGCAGCTACACGACAGGCCCCTACAATGAGCAGTTCTTC
TRBV6-5	TRBJ2-5	once	.	CASSPRGNIETQYF	TGTGCCAGTTCCCCCAGGGGAAATATAGAGACCCAGTACTTC
TRBV29-1	TRBJ2-1	.	TRBD2	CSVLGLAADDEQFF	TGCAGCGTCCTAGGACTAGCGGCGGACGATGAGCAGTTCTTC
TRBV6-5	TRBJ2-1	.	TRBD1	CASSYADRASYNEQFF	TGTGCCAGCAGTTACGCCGACAGGGCATCCTACAATGAGCAGTTCTTC
TRBV10-3	TRBJ2-3	.	.	CANQRDSTDTQYF	TGTGCCAACCAACGGGACAGCACAGATACGCAGTATTTT
TRBV11-2	TRBJ2-3	once	TRBD2	CASSPLLAGEHSFGDTQYF	TGTGCCAGCAGCCCCTTACTAGCGGGAGAGCACTCATTTGGAGATACGCAGTATTTT
TRBV7-8	TRBJ1-5	.	.	CASSPHMNQPQHF	TGTGCCAGCAGCCCTCACATGAATCAGCCCCAGCATTTT
TRBV7-2	TRBJ2-5	.	.	CASSLNSLETQYF	TGTGCCAGCAGCTTGAACAGTTTAGAGACCCAGTACTTC
TRBV5-1	TRBJ2-2	.	TRBD2	CASSFLAGGRTGELFF	TGCGCCAGCAGCTTCCTAGCGGGAGGGCGGACCGGGGAGCTGTTTTTT
TRBV7-9	TRBJ2-2	.	TRBD2	CAKSTRKTAGDTGELFF	TGTGCCAAGAGCACCCGGAAGACAGCGGGGGACACCGGGGAGCTGTTTTTT
TRBV5-1	TRBJ2-7	.	.	CASSRGPAYEQYF	TGCGCCAGCAGCCGGGGTCCAGCCTACGAGCAGTACTTC
TRBV7-9	TRBJ1-3	once	.	CASSSIRGSSGNTIYF	TGTGCCAGCAGCTCGATTCGGGGTAGCTCTGGAAACACCATATATTTT
TRBV7-9	TRBJ2-2	.	TRBD2	CASSVTSGSAGELFF	TGTGCCAGCAGCGTGACTAGCGGGAGTGCCGGGGAGCTGTTTTTT
TRBV10-3	TRBJ1-5	.	.	CAIKSGTDQPQHF	TGTGCCATCAAGTCTGGGACGGATCAGCCCCAGCATTTT
TRBV18	TRBJ1-1	.	.	CASSPAGHGGFRKEGEAFF	TGTGCCAGCTCACCTGCCGGACATGGGGGCTTTCGTAAGGAAGGTGAAGCTTTCTTT
TRBV5-1	TRBJ2-3	.	.	CASSLRQDTDTQYF	TGCGCCAGCAGCTTAAGACAAGACACAGATACGCAGTATTTT